This T cell receptor (beta chain) was documented in a study of identical twins' blood T cells (dated by TCRdb to the early 2010s). With respect to the entire study: Approximately 52 million Illumina reads were obtained across some twelve libraries, comprising six alpha-chain and six beta-chain libraries. Using next-generation sequencing, the study compared the TCR alpha and beta chain repertoires of three pairs of monozygous twins to assess how genetics influences repertoire formation.

Summary of the overall study and its limitations: Looking at the most abundant TCRbeta clonotypes, every donor had more CDR3 sequences in common with her twin than with unrelated donors. V gene usage, even among non-selected out-of-frame TCRbeta clonotypes, was reported to be markedly more similar within twin pairs than between unrelated donors. The study stated that the proposed role of the TCRalpha J segment in MHC recognition during thymic selection needs to be validated by independent studies. Environmental influences could not be excluded as an explanation for twin similarity, since twins were reared together. How many CDR3 clonotypes two donors shared depended mainly on the product of their cloneset sizes, and the twins did not clearly stray from this trend.

Donors were six healthy women forming three monozygous twin pairs. Each of the three twin pairs had been raised together, and the twins in each pair were thought likely to have encountered the same infectious agents and vaccines. TCR cDNA libraries were prepared from RNA that was isolated from peripheral blood mononuclear cells. The library was generated by 5' RACE. The instrument given in TCRdb is Illumina Genome Analyzer IIx. The RNA-based TCR cDNA libraries were made using a previously described protocol that was modified in several ways. To prevent cross-contamination, barcodes specific to each sample were added to both ends of every TCR cDNA library during cDNA synthesis and amplification. Per the source publication's procedure: Each individual had between about 95,000 and nearly 550,000 identified clonotypes, and each library contained roughly 2 to 3.6 million CDR3-containing reads. Reads with improper barcode index combinations were discarded, and clonesets were then built for each library with the MiTCR software. While assembling CDR3 clonotypes, MiTCR filtered or rescued low-quality reads and corrected PCR and sequencing errors. Artificial out-of-frame clonotypes were removed by being mapped to in-frame sequences, with one indel in the CDR3 allowed. Similarity in V and J gene usage between donors was calculated as the Jensen-Shannon divergence divided by the mean entropy. The public reads were quality trimmed at Q25 with fastp and then assembled into clones with MiXCR by TCRdb, keeping productive beta chains. Records with the same CDR3 protein are collapsed into one entry carrying the most frequent genes and DNA. The authors' filters were not applied to this entry. The sample table lists fewer than 450,000 distinct CDR3 sequences, roughly 31% of them with a count of one. The top ten constitute about 6% of the sample.

As regards this clonotype: No antigen is known for it. One junction end disagrees with the germline gene, perhaps due to a read error.

Sequenced sample: PBMCs. This receptor was taken from a woman between 18 and 50 years old in good health.

The DNA reads as follows: TGTGCCACCACCGGTGGGGTTGGGGTTCAGCCCCAGCGTTTT. It specifies CATTGGVGVQPQRF. Rearrangement joined TRBV6-6 to TRBJ1-5; the D gene is not confidently resolved. From the cysteine up to the phenylalanine, the CDR3 has a length of 14 residues. Only the CDR3 DNA stays, 42 bases, in frame from base 1. Sequences MNHNY (CDR1) and SVGAGI (CDR2) are obtained from the germline V gene (reference sequence).